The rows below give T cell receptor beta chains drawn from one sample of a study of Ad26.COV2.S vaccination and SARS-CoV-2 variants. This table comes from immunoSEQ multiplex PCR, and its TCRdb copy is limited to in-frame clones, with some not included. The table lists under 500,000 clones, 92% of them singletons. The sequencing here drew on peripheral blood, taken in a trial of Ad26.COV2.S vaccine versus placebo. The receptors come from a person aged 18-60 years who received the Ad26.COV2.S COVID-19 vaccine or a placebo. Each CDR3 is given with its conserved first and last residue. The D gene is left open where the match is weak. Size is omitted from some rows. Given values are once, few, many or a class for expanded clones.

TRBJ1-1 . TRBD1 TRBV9 TGTGCCAGCAGCGTAGGCACAGGGGGCGGCACTGAAGCTTTCTTT CASSVGTGGGTEAFF
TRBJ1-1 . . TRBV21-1 TGTGCCAGCCTGACAGGGGCGGCTTTCTTT CASLTGAAFF
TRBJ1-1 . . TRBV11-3 TGTGCCAGCAGCTTAGGTCCTCCGGGGAACACTGAAGCTTTCTTT CASSLGPPGNTEAFF
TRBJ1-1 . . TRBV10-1 TGCGCCAGCAGTGTTGGGGGCAGGACGGACACTGAAGCTTTCTTT CASSVGGRTDTEAFF
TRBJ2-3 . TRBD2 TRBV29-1 TGCAGCGTTCGGACTAGCGGGGGGACAGATACGCAGTATTTT CSVRTSGGTDTQYF
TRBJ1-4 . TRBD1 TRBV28 TGTGCCAGCAGTCCTGCGGACAGGGGGAATGAAAAACTGTTTTTT CASSPADRGNEKLFF
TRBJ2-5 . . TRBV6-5 TGTGCCAGCAGTTACGGGGGGGCCCAAGAGACCCAGTACTTC CASSYGGAQETQYF
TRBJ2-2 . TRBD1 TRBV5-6 TGTGCCAGCAGCGGGGACAGTTCGAACACCGGGGAGCTGTTTTTT CASSGDSSNTGELFF
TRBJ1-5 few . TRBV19 TGTGCCAGTAGTATACGGGAGATCAATCAGCCCCAGCATTTT CASSIREINQPQHF
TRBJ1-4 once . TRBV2 TGTGCCAGCAAGTATGGGACGGGAAATGAAAAACTGTTTTTT CASKYGTGNEKLFF
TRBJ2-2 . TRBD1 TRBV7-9 TGTGCCAGCAGCTTAGGGACAGGGATCTTTGGCGGGGAGCTGTTTTTT CASSLGTGIFGGELFF
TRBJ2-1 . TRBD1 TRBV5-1 TGCGCCAGCAGCTCCCACCTGGACAGGGGGCATCATGAGCAGTTCTTC CASSSHLDRGHHEQFF
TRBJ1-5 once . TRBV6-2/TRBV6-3 TGTGCCAGCAGTTACTCGATAGACAGGAGCATTAGCAATCAGCCCCAGCATTTT CASSYSIDRSISNQPQHF
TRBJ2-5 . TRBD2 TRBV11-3 TGTGCCAGCAGCTTAGCAGCGGGGGGAGGTCAAGAGACCCAGTACTTC CASSLAAGGGQETQYF
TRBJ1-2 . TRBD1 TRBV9 TGTGCCAGCAGCGGCATTGGACAGGGGGCCTATGGCTACACCTTC CASSGIGQGAYGYTF
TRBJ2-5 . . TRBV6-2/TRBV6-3 TGTGCCAGCAGTTACATTAGTGACGGGGGGACCCAGTACTTC CASSYISDGGTQYF
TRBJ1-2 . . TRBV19 TGTGCCAGTAGTCCGACAACTACCCTTGGCTACACCTTC CASSPTTTLGYTF
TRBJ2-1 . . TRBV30 TGTGCCTGGAGTGTCACAGGCCATATGAACAATGAGCAGTTCTTC CAWSVTGHMNNEQFF
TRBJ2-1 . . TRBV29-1 TGCAGCGTTGAAGGCCGGGACCCTTACAATGAGCAGTTCTTC CSVEGRDPYNEQFF
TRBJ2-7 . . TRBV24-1 TGTGCCACCAGTGAAGGTTCGGACTACGAGCAGTACTTC CATSEGSDYEQYF
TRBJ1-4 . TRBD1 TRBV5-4 TGTGCCAGCAGCCAAAGACAGGGGGGGAATGAAAAACTGTTTTTT CASSQRQGGNEKLFF
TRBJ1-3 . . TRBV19 TGTGCCAGTAGTATGAATCAGGACTCTGGAAACACCATATATTTT CASSMNQDSGNTIYF
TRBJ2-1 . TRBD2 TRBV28 TGTGCCAGCAGCCCTACTAGCGGTCGGGCCTACAATGAGCAGTTCTTC CASSPTSGRAYNEQFF
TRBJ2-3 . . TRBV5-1 TGCGCCAGCAGCTTGGCCTGGAACAGCAGATCTAGCACAGATACGCAGTATTTT CASSLAWNSRSSTDTQYF
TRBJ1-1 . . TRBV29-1 TGCAGCGTATCCAGGGGAGGCACTGAAGCTTTCTTT CSVSRGGTEAFF
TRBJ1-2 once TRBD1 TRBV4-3 TGCGCCAGCAGCCAGGGGGACAGGGGCCCTTATGGCTACACCTTC CASSQGDRGPYGYTF
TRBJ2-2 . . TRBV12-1 TGTGCCAGCAGCTACCAGGGACAGGGGCTTACCGGGGAGCTGTTTTTT CASSYQGQGLTGELFF
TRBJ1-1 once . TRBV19 TGTGCCAGTAGTAGTTTTAGCAGGTTGAACACTGAAGCTTTCTTT CASSSFSRLNTEAFF
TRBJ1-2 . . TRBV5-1 TGCGCCAGCAGCTTGGCCGACCGGGACCGAAGAAACTATGGCTACACCTTC CASSLADRDRRNYGYTF
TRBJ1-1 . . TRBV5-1 TGCGCCAGCAGCCTAGGGACGAACACTGAAGCTTTCTTT CASSLGTNTEAFF
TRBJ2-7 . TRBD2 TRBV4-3 TGCGCCAGCAGCCATCGACTAGCGGGGGGGGTGGCCTACGAGCAGTACTTC CASSHRLAGGVAYEQYF
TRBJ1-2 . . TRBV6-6 TGTGCCAGCAGTTACTCGTCCGGGGTGGAGGGCTACACCTTC CASSYSSGVEGYTF
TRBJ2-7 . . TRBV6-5 TGTGCCAGCAGTTACTCAGGTTTCTCCTACGAGCAGTACTTC CASSYSGFSYEQYF
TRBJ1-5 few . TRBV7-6 TGTGCCAGCAGCCCCTTAGCCGGGCATCAGCCCCAGCATTTT CASSPLAGHQPQHF
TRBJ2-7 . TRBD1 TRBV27 TGTGCCAGCAGTCTTTGGACAGGGAGTCTCCACGAGCAGTACTTC CASSLWTGSLHEQYF
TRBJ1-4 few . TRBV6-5 TGTGCCAGCAGGGTACAGGAGACGGGAGTGGGGGAACTGTTTTTT CASRVQETGVGELFF
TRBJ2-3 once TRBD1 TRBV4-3 TGCGCCAGCAGCCACGCCCCAAGGACAGGGGCAGATACGCAGTATTTT CASSHAPRTGADTQYF
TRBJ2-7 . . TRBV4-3 TGCGCCAGCAGCCAAGATCGGGCAGACTACGAGCAGTACTTC CASSQDRADYEQYF
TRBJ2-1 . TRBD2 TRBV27 TGTGCCAGCAGTTTAAGGGCTAGCGGGGGGTATGAGCAGTTCTTC CASSLRASGGYEQFF
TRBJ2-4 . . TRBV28 TGTGCCAGCAGTTCCACGGACTGGCAGAAGTACTTC CASSSTDWQKYF
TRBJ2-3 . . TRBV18 TGTGCCAGCTCACCGATGAACACAGATACGCAGTATTTT CASSPMNTDTQYF
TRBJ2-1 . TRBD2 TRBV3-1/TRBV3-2 TGTGCCAGCACCTATGGACTAGCGGGGATCAATGAGCAGTTCTTC CASTYGLAGINEQFF
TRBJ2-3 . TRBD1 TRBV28 TGTGCCAGCAGCCCCCTCGGGACAGGGAACACAGATACGCAGTATTTT CASSPLGTGNTDTQYF
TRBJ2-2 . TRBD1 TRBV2 TGTGCCACGCGAAACAGGGGGCCCGGGGAGCTGTTTTTT CATRNRGPGELFF
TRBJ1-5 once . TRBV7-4 TGTGCCAGCAGCTTATGGGTAGAGGGGGACACACGGATAGTATGTCAGCCCCAGCATTTT CASSLWVEGDTRIVCQPQHF
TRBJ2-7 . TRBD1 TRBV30 TGTGCCTGGAGCCTAGGGACAGGAGCTTACGAGCAGTACTTC CAWSLGTGAYEQYF
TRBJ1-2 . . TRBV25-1 TGTGCCAGCACCGGCCAAAGTGTGGGGTATTTTGGCTACACCTTC CASTGQSVGYFGYTF
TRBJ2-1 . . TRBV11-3 TGTGCCAGCAGCTTTGCAGGGCGGGCCAATGAGCAGTTCTTC CASSFAGRANEQFF